The clone carrying this T cell receptor beta chain was found a few times. Its antigen remains unknown. This sample stems from a study of T cell repertoires in cytomegalovirus infection. Germline lookup yields CDR1 LNHDA and CDR2 SQIVND (reference sequence). V dropped 7 bases and J dropped 5 bases, with 18 bases sitting between them. The CDR3 length is 15 residues. MiXCR, run by TCRdb on the reads, gives a single entry per CDR3 protein. The sample contains about 890,000 distinct CDR3 sequences, roughly 31% of which appear only once. J is TRBJ1-5 and V is TRBV19; no firm D call. This TCR derives from a human donor in good health (CMV status not recorded). Some clones in this sample may be carry-over from other donors' samples. This sample comprised cultured CD8+ T cells from PBMCs, obtained from culture after CMV antigen stimulation. The CDR3 sequence: CASKDDTDAYQPQHF. DNA for the CDR3: TGTGCCAGTAAGGACGACACGGACGCCTATCAGCCCCAGCATTTT. Full variable domain (outside the CDR3, taken from reference TRBV19 and TRBJ1-5): DGGITQSPKYLFRKEGQNVTLSCEQNLNHDAMYWYRQDPGQGLRLIYYSQIVNDFQKGDIAEGYSVSREKKESFPLTVTSAQKNPTAFYLCASKDDTDAYQPQHFGDGTRLSIL.